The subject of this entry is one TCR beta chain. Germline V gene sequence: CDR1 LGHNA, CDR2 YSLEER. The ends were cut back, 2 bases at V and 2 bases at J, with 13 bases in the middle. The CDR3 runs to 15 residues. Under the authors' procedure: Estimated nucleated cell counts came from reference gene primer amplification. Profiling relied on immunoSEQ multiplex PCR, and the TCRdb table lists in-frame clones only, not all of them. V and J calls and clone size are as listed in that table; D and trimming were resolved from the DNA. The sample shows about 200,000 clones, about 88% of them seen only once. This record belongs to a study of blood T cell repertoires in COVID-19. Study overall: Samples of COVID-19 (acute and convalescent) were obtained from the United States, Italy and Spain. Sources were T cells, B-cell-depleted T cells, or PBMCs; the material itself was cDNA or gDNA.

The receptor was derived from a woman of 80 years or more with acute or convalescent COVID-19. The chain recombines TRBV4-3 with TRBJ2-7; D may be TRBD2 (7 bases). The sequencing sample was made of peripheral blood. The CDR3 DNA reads TGCGCCAGCAGCCAAAGGGAGGGGGGCACCTACGAGCAGTACTTC. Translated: CASSQREGGTYEQYF.